These 2 T cell receptor beta chains share one sample of origin, sequenced in a study of cytomegalovirus exposure and HLA in healthy donors. Vbeta (60) and Jbeta (13) primers were used in the PCR. The protocol was immunoSEQ multiplex PCR, while the TCRdb copy is restricted to in-frame clones and leaves out a portion. This table holds more than 95,000 clones, 60% to 85% found once. Sequenced: PBMCs. The receptors here all came from a woman in her thirties or forties in good health and CMV-seronegative.

The table lists this clone with a few counts. The rearrangement joins TRBV29-1 to TRBJ2-1; tentatively, D is TRBD2 (7 bases). The V gene's germline CDR1 is SQVTM and CDR2 ANQGSEA. The ends were cut back, 4 bases at V and 2 bases at J, with 15 bases in the middle. The CDR3 runs to 15 residues. The CDR3 DNA sequence: TGCAGCGTTGGGGGGGCGGGAGAGGCCTACAATGAGCAGTTCTTC. Residues: CSVGGAGEAYNEQFF.

Notes on this clone: At one end the junction does not follow the germline gene, possibly because of a read error. The rearrangement joins TRBV7-9 to TRBJ2-1; 14 positions match TRBD2. CDR1 and CDR2 (germline): SEHNR, FQNEAQ (reference sequence). The CDR3 contains 18 residues. Here the CDR3 DNA reads TGTTCCAGCAGCCTCCCCGGGACTAGCGGGGGCTCCTACAATGAGCAGTTCTTC. Protein: CSSSLPGTSGGSYNEQFF.